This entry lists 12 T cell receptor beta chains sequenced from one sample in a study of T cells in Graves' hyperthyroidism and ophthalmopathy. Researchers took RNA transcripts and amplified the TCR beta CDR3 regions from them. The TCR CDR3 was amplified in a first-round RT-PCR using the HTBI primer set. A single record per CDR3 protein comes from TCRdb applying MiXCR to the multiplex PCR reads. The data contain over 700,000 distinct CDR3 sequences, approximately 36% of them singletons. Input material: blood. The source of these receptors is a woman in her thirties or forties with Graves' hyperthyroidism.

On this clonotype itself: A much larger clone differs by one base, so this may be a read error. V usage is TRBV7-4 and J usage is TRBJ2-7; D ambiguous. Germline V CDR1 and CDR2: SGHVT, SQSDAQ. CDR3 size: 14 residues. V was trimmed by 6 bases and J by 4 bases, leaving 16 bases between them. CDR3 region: CASSGPYSNYEQYF. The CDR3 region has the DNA TGTGCCAGCAGTGGCCCCTACAGCAATTACGAGCAGTACTTC.

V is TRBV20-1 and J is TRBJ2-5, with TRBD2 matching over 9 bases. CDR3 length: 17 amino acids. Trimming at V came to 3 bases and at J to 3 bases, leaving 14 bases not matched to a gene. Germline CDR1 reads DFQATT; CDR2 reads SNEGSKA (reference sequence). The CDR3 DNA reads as TGCAGTGCTAGTCCCTCTATGGGGCTAGCGGGGAAAGAGACCCAGTACTTC. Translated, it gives CSASPSMGLAGKETQYF.

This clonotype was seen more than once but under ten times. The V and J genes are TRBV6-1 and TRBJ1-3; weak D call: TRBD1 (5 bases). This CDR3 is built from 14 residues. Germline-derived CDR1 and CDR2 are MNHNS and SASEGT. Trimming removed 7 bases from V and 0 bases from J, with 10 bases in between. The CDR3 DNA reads TGTGCCAGCACGGGGGTCCGCTCTGGAAACACCATATATTTT. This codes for CASTGVRSGNTIYF.

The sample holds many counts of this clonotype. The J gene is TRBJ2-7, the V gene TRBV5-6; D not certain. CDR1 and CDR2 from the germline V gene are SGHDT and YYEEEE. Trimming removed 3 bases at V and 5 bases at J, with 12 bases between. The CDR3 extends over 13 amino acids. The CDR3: CASSSDNWDEQYF. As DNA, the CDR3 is TGTGCCAGCAGCTCTGACAACTGGGACGAGCAGTACTTC.

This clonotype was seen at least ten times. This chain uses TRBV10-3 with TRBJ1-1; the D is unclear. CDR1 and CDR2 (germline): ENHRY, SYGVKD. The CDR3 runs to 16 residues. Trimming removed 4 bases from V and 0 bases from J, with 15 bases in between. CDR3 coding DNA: TGTGCCATCAGTGTTAAAGGGTTTTTTTTGAACACTGAAGCTTTCTTT. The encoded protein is CAISVKGFFLNTEAFF.

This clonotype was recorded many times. The CDR3 here is CAISDPGTGGSEAFF. The CDR3 bases are TGTGCCATCAGTGACCCCGGGACAGGGGGATCTGAAGCTTTCTTT. The chain employs TRBV10-3 and TRBJ1-1; 11 bases agree with TRBD1. This CDR3 region has 15 residues. CDR1 ENHRY and CDR2 SYGVKD come from the germline V gene. J was trimmed by 6 bases and V by 3 bases; bases with no gene match: 6.

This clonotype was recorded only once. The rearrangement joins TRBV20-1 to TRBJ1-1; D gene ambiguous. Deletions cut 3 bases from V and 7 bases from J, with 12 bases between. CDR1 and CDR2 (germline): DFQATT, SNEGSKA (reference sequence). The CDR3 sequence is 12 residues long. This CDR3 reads CSASSWAGEAFF. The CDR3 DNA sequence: TGCAGTGCTAGTAGTTGGGCAGGTGAAGCTTTCTTT.

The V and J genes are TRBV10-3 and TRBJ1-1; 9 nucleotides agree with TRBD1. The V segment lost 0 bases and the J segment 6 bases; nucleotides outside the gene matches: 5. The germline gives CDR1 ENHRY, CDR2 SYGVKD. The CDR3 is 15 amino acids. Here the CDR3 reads CAISESEQGAAEAFF. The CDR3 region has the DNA TGTGCCATCAGTGAGTCGGAACAGGGGGCCGCTGAAGCTTTCTTT.

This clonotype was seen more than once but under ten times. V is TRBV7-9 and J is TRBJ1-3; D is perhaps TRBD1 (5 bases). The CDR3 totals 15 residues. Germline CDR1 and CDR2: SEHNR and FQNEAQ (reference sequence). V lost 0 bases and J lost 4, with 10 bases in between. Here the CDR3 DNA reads TGTGCCAGCAGCTTAGCGCAGGGCCTCGGAAACACCATATATTTT. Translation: CASSLAQGLGNTIYF.

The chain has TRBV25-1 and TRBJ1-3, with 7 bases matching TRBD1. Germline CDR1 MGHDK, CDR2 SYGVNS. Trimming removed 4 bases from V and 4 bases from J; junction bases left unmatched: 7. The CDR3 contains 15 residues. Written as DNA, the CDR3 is TGTGCCAGCAGTGGGCAGGGGGACGCAGGAAACACCATATATTTT. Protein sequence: CASSGQGDAGNTIYF.

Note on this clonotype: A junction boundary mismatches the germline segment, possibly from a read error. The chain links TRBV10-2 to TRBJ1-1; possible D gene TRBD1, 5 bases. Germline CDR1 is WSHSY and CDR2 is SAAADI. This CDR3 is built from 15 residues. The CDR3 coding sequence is TGTGCCAGCAGTCCCTCGTCGGCAGGGAGCACTGAAGCTTTCTTT. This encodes CASSPSSAGSTEAFF.

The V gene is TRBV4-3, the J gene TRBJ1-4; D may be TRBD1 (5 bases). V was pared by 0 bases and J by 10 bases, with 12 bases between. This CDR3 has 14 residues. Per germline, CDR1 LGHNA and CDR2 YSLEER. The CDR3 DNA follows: TGCGCCAGCAGCCAAGAAGTTAGGGGTGGAAAACTGTTTTTT. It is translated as CASSQEVRGGKLFF.